This T cell receptor beta chain was observed in a study of T cells expressing NK-cell markers. Study-level information: It was sorted CD3+CD56-NKG2C+, CD3+CD56+NKG2C- and CD3+CD56+NKG2C+ T cells that provided the TCR beta repertoires. Study-wide findings and caveats: NKG2C+ dominant clonotypes from over 5 donors made up roughly 1.0-7.0% of CD8+ T cells.

TCRdb reprocessed the 5' RACE reads, with one entry per CDR3 protein and no DNA. This sample carries 250,000 to 300,000 distinct CDR3 sequences, with 0.3% to 0.45% going to the ten biggest clones. There are 15 residues in the CDR3. The germline CDR1 and CDR2 sequences are ENHRY and SYGVKD. Concerning this clonotype itself: Its antigen remains unidentified.

This sequence was found in a man between 18 and 35 years old in good health. Specimen: blood T cells: a sorted CD56 or NKG2C T cell subset, CD4+ or CD8+ T cells, or bulk PBMC T cells (not recorded which). This chain connects TRBV10-3 to TRBJ2-1; lacking DNA, the TRBD1 call made by TCRdb goes unchecked. The CDR3 loop reads CAISAPGTAYNEQFF.